The sequence of this T cell receptor (beta chain) was determined in a study of a mutant IDH1 vaccine in newly diagnosed glioma. About the research overall: Patients previously underwent radiotherapy, temozolomide, or both, and most underwent both.

Trimming pared 3 bases from V and 0 bases from J, leaving 9 bases between. The CDR3 runs 15 residues. Per the germline V gene, CDR1 is SEHNR and CDR2 is FQNEAQ (reference sequence). The table came from immunoSEQ multiplex PCR; TCRdb's copy has only in-frame clones and leaves some out. The sample contains roughly 41,000 clones, approximately 92% of which appear only once. Stated time point: baseline, week 1 (first vaccination visit). As to treatment: pre-vaccination baseline after standard-of-care therapy. This TCR was recovered from a man aged 18 to 29 with glioma. Sequenced material: PBMCs, taken from a glioma patient treated with radiotherapy, temozolomide or both. The J gene is TRBJ2-1, the V gene TRBV7-9, with no clear D. For the CDR3, the DNA is TGTGCCAGCAGCTTCCCTAGTAGCTCCTACAATGAGCAGTTCTTC. Translated, it gives CASSFPSSSYNEQFF. The variable domain in full, with the rest retrieved from reference TRBV7-9 and TRBJ2-1, is DTGVSQNPRHKITKRGQNVTFRCDPISEHNRLYWYRQTLGQGPEFLTYFQNEAQLEKSRLLSDRFSAERPKGSFSTLEIQRTEQGDSAMYLCASSFPSSSYNEQFFGPGTRLTVL.